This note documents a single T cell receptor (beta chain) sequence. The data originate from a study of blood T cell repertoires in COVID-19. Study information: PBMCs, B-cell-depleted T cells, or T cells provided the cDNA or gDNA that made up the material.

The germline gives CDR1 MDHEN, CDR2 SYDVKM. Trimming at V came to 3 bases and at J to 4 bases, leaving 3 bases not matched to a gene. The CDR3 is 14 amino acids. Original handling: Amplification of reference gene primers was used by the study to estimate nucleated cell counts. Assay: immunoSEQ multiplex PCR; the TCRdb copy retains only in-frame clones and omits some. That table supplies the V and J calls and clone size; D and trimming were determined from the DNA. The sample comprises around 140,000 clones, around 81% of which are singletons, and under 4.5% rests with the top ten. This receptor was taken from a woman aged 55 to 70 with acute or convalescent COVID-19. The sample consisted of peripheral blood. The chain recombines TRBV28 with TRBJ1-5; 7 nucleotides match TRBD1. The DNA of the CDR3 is TGTGCCAGCAGTTTGGGGACAGTTAATCAGCCCCAGCATTTT. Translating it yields CASSLGTVNQPQHF.